This T cell receptor (beta chain) is drawn from a study of cytomegalovirus exposure and HLA in healthy donors. Study observations and caveats: In the analysis, some V segments, TRBV6-2 and TRBV6-3 included, were excluded as indistinguishable. A further, later analysis showed that HLA-associated TCR beta chains (compared with equally common others) were more clonally expanded.

A multiplex PCR was run with 60 Vbeta primers and 13 Jbeta primers. Some clones are missing from TCRdb's copy, which holds only in-frame ones; the method was immunoSEQ multiplex PCR. The data show 250,000 to 350,000 clones, with 86% seen just once and around 4% held by the top ten. V was pared by 4 bases and J by 5 bases, with 10 bases of the junction left unmatched. The CDR3 is 15 residues long. Looked up from germline, CDR1 is MNHEY and CDR2 is SMNVEV (reference sequence). Note on this clone: Its antigen is undetermined.

The sequenced sample consisted of PBMCs. The chain couples TRBV27 to TRBJ2-7; TRBD1 aligns across 8 bases. This clonotype was obtained from a man between 40 and 49 years old in good health and CMV-seropositive. CDR3 sequence (DNA): TGTGCCAGCAGTTCCCCGGGACAGGCCCAGAACGAGCAGTACTTC. This codes for CASSSPGQAQNEQYF.